These 25 T cell receptor beta chains were all obtained from the same sample, sequenced in a study of beta chain features in type 1 diabetes. Study-level findings and limits: Shortening of TCRB CDR3s, moderate but significant, appeared in all four CD4+ subsets of Type 1 diabetes patients.

The sequenced template was cDNA made from the entire isolated RNA. Profiling relied on immunoSEQ multiplex PCR, and the TCRdb table lists in-frame clones only, not all of them. Altogether around 360,000 clones are present, over 9.5% being singletons, with the ten largest covering around 0.01%. For these receptors, no antigen is known. The source material was naive CD4+ T cells from blood. The receptors originated from a young woman with type 1 diabetes.

This clone has only a few counts. The J gene is TRBJ1-1, the V gene TRBV13; no definite D call. The germline gives CDR1 PRHDT, CDR2 FYEKMQ (reference sequence). Between the trimmed V and J ends, which lost 5 bases and 0 bases, there was a span of 10 bases. The CDR3 runs to 14 residues. CDR3 amino acids: CASSRTGMNTEAFF. CDR3 in DNA: TGTGCCAGCAGCAGGACGGGGATGAACACTGAAGCTTTCTTT.

The V call is TRBV9, the J call TRBJ2-7, with D possibly matching TRBD1 (6 bases). V was trimmed by 4 bases and J by 2 bases, leaving 16 bases between them. Germline CDR1 SGDLS, CDR2 YYNGEE. CDR3 size: 15 residues. As DNA, the CDR3 is TGTGCCAGCAGCCCGCGGAACAGGGATACCTACGAGCAGTACTTC. It yields the protein CASSPRNRDTYEQYF. The full variable domain, its missing parts supplied by reference TRBV9 and TRBJ2-7, is DSGVTQTPKHLITATGQRVTLRCSPRSGDLSVYWYQQSLDQGLQFLIQYYNGEERAKGNILERFSAQQFPDLHSELNLSSLELGDSALYFCASSPRNRDTYEQYFGPGTRLTVT.

V is TRBV18 and J is TRBJ2-1, with D uncertain. V lost 5 bases and J 0 bases, leaving 11 bases between the germline ends. Germline-derived CDR1 and CDR2 are KGHSH and LQKENI. The CDR3 consists of 15 residues. CDR3 sequence reads: CASSGPPSSYNEQFF. CDR3 coding DNA: TGTGCCAGCTCAGGTCCCCCGAGCTCCTACAATGAGCAGTTCTTC.

This clone was seen a handful of times. The V gene is TRBV7-9, the J gene TRBJ1-6; 11 nucleotides agree with TRBD1. The CDR3 sequence is 15 residues long. After removal of 4 bases from V and 10 bases from J, the junction contained 6 bases not matched to a gene. In germline, CDR1 is SEHNR, CDR2 FQNEAQ (reference sequence). CDR3 DNA: TGTGCCAGCAGCTCTTGGACAGGGGGCGACTCACCCCTCCACTTT. The encoded protein is CASSSWTGGDSPLHF.

This clone has more than one count but fewer than ten. The rearrangement links TRBV5-1 to TRBJ2-7; tentative D call: TRBD1 (6 bases). This CDR3 is 13 amino acids long. Trimming cost V 1 base and J 2 bases, with 7 bases left between them. Germline V CDR1 and CDR2: SGHRS, YFSETQ. The CDR3 DNA reads TGCGCCAGCAGCTTGAACAGGGCCTACGAGCAGTACTTC. Translating gives CASSLNRAYEQYF.

The sample holds a few counts of this clone. The chain carries TRBV6-6 and TRBJ1-2; the D gene is possibly TRBD1 (5 bases). The CDR3 is made up of 12 amino acids. The germline V gene encodes CDR1 MNHNY and CDR2 SVGAGI (reference sequence). Trimming left V 10 bases short and J 5 bases short, with 14 bases between. The CDR3 loop is CATWGTPYGYTF. The DNA of the CDR3 is TGTGCCACCTGGGGCACACCTTATGGCTACACCTTC.

This clone came up a few times. DNA of the CDR3: TGTGCAACCGGCCAGCGGGAGGTCAATGAGCAGTTCTTC. Amino acids: CATGQREVNEQFF. The chain recombines TRBV15 with TRBJ2-1; 9 bases line up with TRBD2. Looked up from germline, CDR1 is LNHNV and CDR2 is YYDKDF (reference sequence). The CDR3 loop spans 13 amino acids.

This clone showed up just a few times. The chain is built from TRBV21-1 and TRBJ2-3; the D call in the table, TRBD1, was not verified against the DNA. TRBV21-1 represents a pseudogene. This CDR3 has 15 amino acids. CDR3 bases: TGTGCCAGAAACCAGGACAGGCGCGGCACAGATACGCAGTATTTT. This gives the protein CARNQDRRGTDTQYF.

The V and J genes are TRBV5-1 and TRBJ2-3; a possible D gene is TRBD2 (5 bases). Trimming took off 4 bases at V and 2 bases at J, with 11 bases between the two ends. The CDR3 is 14 residues long. CDR1 and CDR2 from the germline V gene are SGHRS and YFSETQ. The CDR3, as DNA: TGCGCCAGCAGCATGACCGGGGACACAGATACGCAGTATTTT. Translating it yields CASSMTGDTDTQYF.

The rearrangement joins TRBV7-9 to TRBJ1-1; 7 bases fit TRBD1. The J segment lost 1 base and the V segment lost 7 bases, leaving 6 bases of the junction unmatched. The CDR3 extends over 14 amino acids. From germline, CDR1 is SEHNR and CDR2 FQNEAQ (reference sequence). DNA of the CDR3: TGTGCCAGCACCCTCGGGGACAGGAACACTGAAGCTTTCTTT. Protein: CASTLGDRNTEAFF. The complete variable domain, with remaining parts taken from reference TRBV7-9 and TRBJ1-1, reads DTGVSQNPRHKITKRGQNVTFRCDPISEHNRLYWYRQTLGQGPEFLTYFQNEAQLEKSRLLSDRFSAERPKGSFSTLEIQRTEQGDSAMYLCASTLGDRNTEAFFGQGTRLTVV.

The gene calls are TRBV6-5 and TRBJ2-7, with 7 bases identical to TRBD1. V lost 7 bases to trimming and J lost 0 bases; unmatched junction nucleotides: 3. The CDR3 totals 13 residues. The V gene's germline CDR1 is MNHEY and CDR2 SVGAGI. The CDR3: CASTGTDSYEQYF. CDR3 coding DNA: TGTGCCAGCACCGGGACAGACTCCTACGAGCAGTACTTC.

This clone was detected only a few times. The chain recombines TRBV5-6 with TRBJ1-2; D might be TRBD1 (5 bases). V gave up 2 bases and J gave up 7 bases, with 12 bases separating them. Germline V gives CDR1 SGHDT, CDR2 YYEEEE. The CDR3 sequence is 13 residues long. CDR3 DNA sequence: TGTGCCAGCAGCTTCCGGGGGGTTCCTGGCTACACCTTC. This sequence encodes CASSFRGVPGYTF.

The V gene is TRBV4-3, the J gene TRBJ1-4; D is perhaps TRBD1 (5 bases). Germline V lookup: CDR1 LGHNA, CDR2 YSLEER. This CDR3 spans 15 amino acids. Trimming cost V 0 bases and J 8 bases, with 13 bases left between them. For the CDR3, the DNA is TGCGCCAGCAGCCAAGAGGGCAGGGTCTGGGAAAAACTGTTTTTT. It is translated as CASSQEGRVWEKLFF.

The gene calls are TRBV29-1 and TRBJ1-2, with 8 nucleotides matching TRBD1. Germline V gene sequence: CDR1 SQVTM, CDR2 ANQGSEA. The V segment lost 3 bases and the J segment 4 bases; nucleotides outside the gene matches: 7. The CDR3 loop spans 14 amino acids. CDR3 protein: CSVDPTGVPYGYTF. The DNA of the CDR3 is TGCAGCGTTGACCCGACAGGGGTACCCTATGGCTACACCTTC.

The rearrangement uses TRBV25-1 and TRBJ2-7; TRBD2 might be the D (6 bases). Germline CDR1 MGHDK, CDR2 SYGVNS. V lost 3 bases, J lost 2 bases, and 14 bases lay in between. The CDR3 sequence is 15 residues long. The CDR3 here is CASSDLDGEAYEQYF. The CDR3 DNA is TGTGCCAGCAGTGATCTGGACGGGGAGGCCTACGAGCAGTACTTC.

The rearrangement joins TRBV18 to TRBJ1-4, with D unclear. The CDR3 extends over 15 amino acids. The V end was cut by 3 bases, the J end by 8 bases, with 16 bases between. Germline lookup yields CDR1 KGHSH and CDR2 LQKENI. Here the CDR3 DNA reads TGTGCCAGCTCACCTCCCGAGCGGGAGAGAGAAAAACTGTTTTTT. Protein sequence: CASSPPEREREKLFF.

The V gene is TRBV5-4, the J gene TRBJ2-7; 7 nucleotides line up with TRBD1. Per the germline V gene, CDR1 is SGHNT and CDR2 is YYREEE (reference sequence). CDR3 length: 14 residues. The J segment lost 3 bases and the V segment lost 4 bases, leaving 7 bases of the junction unmatched. CDR3 loop: CASSLNRGDYEQYF. The CDR3, as DNA: TGTGCCAGCAGCCTCAACAGGGGAGACTACGAGCAGTACTTC.

This rearrangement joins TRBV19 to TRBJ1-4, with 9 bases lining up with TRBD1. This CDR3 has 15 residues. The V and J ends lost 7 bases and 8 bases, in that order; junction bases with no gene match: 11. The germline V gene encodes CDR1 LNHDA and CDR2 SQIVND (reference sequence). CDR3 nucleotide sequence: TGTGCCAGTAATACTCCGGGACAGGGTGCGGAAAAACTGTTTTTT. It translates to CASNTPGQGAEKLFF.

This clone has only a few counts. The chain has TRBV13 and TRBJ2-5; TRBD1 matches at 7 bases. Germline CDR1 reads PRHDT; CDR2 reads FYEKMQ (reference sequence). V lost 5 bases and J lost 3; bases outside the gene matches: 6. The CDR3 extends over 14 amino acids. CDR3 sequence (DNA): TGTGCCAGCAGCCTAACAGGGGCCAAAGAGACCCAGTACTTC. Amino acid sequence: CASSLTGAKETQYF.

There are a few counts of this clone. This rearrangement joins TRBV7-2 to TRBJ2-6, with no clear D. The V end was cut by 1 base, the J end by 2 bases, with 6 bases between. Germline loops: CDR1 SGHTA, CDR2 FQGNSA. The CDR3 is 15 residues long. CDR3 loop: CASSLVGTGANVLTF. CDR3 nucleotides: TGTGCCAGCAGCTTAGTGGGCACTGGGGCCAACGTCCTGACTTTC.

In its sample, this clone was seen a few times. The rearrangement uses TRBV7-9 and TRBJ2-3; D might be TRBD1 (6 bases). Trimming stripped 10 bases from V and 1 base from J, with 18 bases between. Germline assignment: CDR1 SEHNR and CDR2 FQNEAQ (reference sequence). The CDR3 spans 15 residues. CDR3 coding DNA: TGTGCCACCCGGCGAGGGGACACTCGCACAGATACGCAGTATTTT. Its protein product is CATRRGDTRTDTQYF.

V and J are TRBV10-3 and TRBJ2-3, with 8 bases lining up with TRBD1. CDR3 size: 15 residues. The V gene's germline CDR1 is ENHRY and CDR2 SYGVKD. Trimming removed 6 bases from V and 4 bases from J; junction bases left unmatched: 9. CDR3 in amino acids: CAIRVADRVPDTQYF. The DNA for the CDR3 is TGTGCCATCAGGGTCGCGGACAGGGTCCCAGATACGCAGTATTTT.

This clone has only a few counts. The chain employs TRBV29-1 and TRBJ2-7; possible D gene TRBD2, 5 bases. Germline V gene sequence: CDR1 SQVTM, CDR2 ANQGSEA. V lost 4 bases and J lost 6, with 16 bases in between. The CDR3 extends over 13 amino acids. The CDR3 sequence is CSVVSALSPEQYF. Written as DNA, the CDR3 is TGCAGCGTTGTTAGCGCGTTGAGTCCCGAGCAGTACTTC.

The table lists this clone with a few counts. This chain links TRBV30 with TRBJ1-1; tentative D call: TRBD1 (6 bases). CDR1 GTSNPN and CDR2 SVGIG come from the germline V gene (reference sequence). The germline V and J ends were trimmed by 8 bases and 2 bases, with 9 bases remaining between them. The CDR3 is 11 amino acids. Here the CDR3 DNA reads TGTGCCCAGGGGTTCAACACTGAAGCTTTCTTT. It translates to CAQGFNTEAFF.

V gene TRBV1 combines with J gene TRBJ2-3; the listed D gene, TRBD2, was not tested against the DNA. TRBV1 is reported as a pseudogene. The CDR3 spans 15 residues. Here the CDR3 reads CTSSPSIERPDTQYF. The CDR3 nucleotides read TGCACCAGCAGCCCCTCCATTGAGCGGCCAGATACGCAGTATTTT.